The text below deals with one T cell receptor (beta chain). The source of the sample is a study of blood T cell repertoires in COVID-19. About the research overall: Samples representing acute and convalescent COVID-19 were sourced from the United States, Italy and Spain. T cells, B-cell-depleted T cells, or PBMCs supplied cDNA or gDNA.

In the study's own analysis: For nucleated cells, counts were estimated from reference gene primer amplification. Using immunoSEQ multiplex PCR, the repertoire was profiled, and TCRdb retains in-frame clones only, with some absent. Clone size and V and J calls were adopted from that table, with D and trimming inferred from the DNA. Here the sample spans 150,000 to 200,000 clones, 70% to 90% being singletons. With V trimmed by 0 bases and J by 4 bases, 4 bases remained unmatched. This CDR3 is built from 15 residues. The germline V gene has CDR1 MNHEY and CDR2 SMNVEV (reference sequence). The sample was peripheral blood. The chain links TRBV27 to TRBJ1-2; 8 nucleotides agree with TRBD1. The receptor was derived from a human donor in a cohort sampled during active COVID-19. For the CDR3, the DNA is TGTGCCAGCAGTTTATCGATAGACAGGGGCTATGGCTACACCTTC. Translating it yields CASSLSIDRGYGYTF.